These 17 T cell receptor beta chains share one sample of origin, sequenced in a study of Graves' ophthalmopathy and Graves' hyperthyroidism. RNA served as the template for amplifying TCR beta CDR3 regions. Following a first-round RT-PCR that used HTBI primers, a second-round multiplex PCR was carried out. One entry per CDR3 protein results from TCRdb running MiXCR on the multiplex PCR reads. The table lists about 620,000 distinct CDR3 sequences, around a fifth of them singletons. The sequenced sample was peripheral blood. These receptors all come from a young woman with stable Graves' hyperthyroidism. Some clones in this sample may be carry-over from other donors' samples.

This clonotype was found many times. The CDR3 DNA reads as TGTGCCAGCAGGTTGACAGGGTTGAACACTGAAGCTTTCTTT. As protein: CASRLTGLNTEAFF. This chain connects TRBV12-3 or TRBV12-4 to TRBJ1-1, with TRBD1 matching over 7 bases. V lost 6 bases and J lost 0; bases outside the gene matches: 4. The length of the CDR3 is 14 residues.

This clonotype was recorded many times. The rearrangement joins TRBV27 to TRBJ2-5; TRBD1 is a possible D gene (6 bases). In germline, CDR1 is MNHEY, CDR2 SMNVEV (reference sequence). Trimming left V 6 bases short and J 4 bases short, with 15 bases between. The CDR3 consists of 14 residues. The DNA of the CDR3 is TGTGCCAGCAGCCTGGTGGGCAGGGGAGAGACCCAGTACTTC. This encodes CASSLVGRGETQYF.

This clonotype was seen repeatedly, ten times or more. The chain uses TRBV12-3 or TRBV12-4 and TRBJ1-5; weak D call: TRBD1 (5 bases). Trimming pared 6 bases from V and 7 bases from J, leaving 19 bases between. The CDR3 has 15 residues. CDR3 loop: CASRTGGGGGQPQHF. CDR3 DNA sequence: TGTGCCAGCAGAACTGGGGGTGGCGGAGGGCAGCCCCAGCATTTT.

The rearrangement links TRBV6-4 to TRBJ1-5; D not resolved. The V gene's germline CDR1 is MRHNA and CDR2 SNTAGT. The CDR3 extends over 13 amino acids. V was clipped by 10 bases and J by 4 bases, with 14 bases between them. Here the CDR3 reads CATQIGKNQPQHF. The CDR3 coding sequence is TGTGCCACCCAAATAGGCAAAAATCAGCCCCAGCATTTT.

This clonotype has a count of ten or more. CDR3 sequence (DNA): TGTGCCATCAGTAAGGGGGTGGACACCGGGGAGCTGTTTTTT. It specifies CAISKGVDTGELFF. The chain combines TRBV10-3 with TRBJ2-2; D may be TRBD1 (6 bases). The V gene lost 5 bases and the J gene lost 3 bases, with 10 bases spanning the gap. Germline lookup yields CDR1 ENHRY and CDR2 SYGVKD. This CDR3 has 14 amino acids.

This clonotype was detected many times. The chain is built from TRBV3-1 and TRBJ1-2, with D unclear. Germline V CDR1 and CDR2: LGHDT, YNNKEL (reference sequence). Trimming took 4 bases from V and 0 from J, leaving 12 bases between them. The CDR3 has 15 amino acids. The CDR3 bases are TGTGCCAGCAGCCCATCGTACGGGACTAACTATGGCTACACCTTC. Translated, it gives CASSPSYGTNYGYTF.

This clonotype was counted ten times or more. The V call is TRBV11-3, the J call TRBJ2-7; D is possibly TRBD2 (5 bases). CDR1 is SGHNT and CDR2 is YENEEA in the germline V gene. V was pared by 5 bases and J by 3 bases, with 8 bases between. CDR3 length equals 12 residues. CDR3 amino acids: CASSEGDYEQYF. The CDR3 coding sequence is TGTGCCAGCAGCGAGGGTGACTACGAGCAGTACTTC.

J is TRBJ1-1 and V is TRBV12-3 or TRBV12-4; D might be TRBD1 (6 bases). The V and J ends lost 6 bases and 10 bases respectively, with 24 bases between them. The CDR3 is made up of 15 amino acids. CDR3 nucleotides: TGTGCCAGCAGGGATTTGGGAAGGACCAGGGGTGGAGCTTTCTTT. This sequence encodes CASRDLGRTRGGAFF.

This clonotype was observed a few times. The genes are TRBV19 and TRBJ2-1; perhaps TRBD2 as D (6 bases). Trimming left V 4 bases short and J 0 bases short, with 13 bases between. The CDR3 loop spans 16 amino acids. CDR1 and CDR2 from the germline V gene are LNHDA and SQIVND (reference sequence). Here the CDR3 reads CASSTRDGSSYNEQFF. The CDR3 DNA reads as TGTGCCAGTAGTACGAGGGACGGGAGCTCCTACAATGAGCAGTTCTTC.

The J gene is TRBJ1-1, the V gene TRBV4-3, with D maybe TRBD1 (6 bases). The V and J ends lost 4 bases and 0 bases respectively, with 18 bases between them. Germline CDR1 LGHNA, CDR2 YSLEER. The CDR3 length is 17 residues. The CDR3 bases are TGCGCCAGCAGCCTGACCCAGGGGACCTTGATGAACACTGAAGCTTTCTTT. Residues: CASSLTQGTLMNTEAFF.

This clonotype has a count of ten or more. This rearrangement joins TRBV7-2 to TRBJ2-7; TRBD1 or TRBD2 may be the D gene (5 bases each). This CDR3 is built from 15 residues. CDR1 is SGHTA and CDR2 is FQGNSA in the germline V gene. The V end was cut by 6 bases, the J end by 2 bases, with 17 bases between. The CDR3, as DNA: TGTGCCAGCAGTCCGACCGGGACGGCGACCTACGAGCAGTACTTC. Encoded protein: CASSPTGTATYEQYF.

Many counts were recorded for this clonotype. The genes are TRBV6-2 or TRBV6-3 and TRBJ1-1; D is undetermined. This CDR3 is 14 amino acids long. Germline CDR1 reads MNHEY; CDR2 reads SVGEGT. V shed 3 bases and J shed 1 base, with 9 bases lying between them. CDR3: CASSYQQTNTEAFF. The CDR3 nucleotides read TGTGCCAGCAGTTATCAGCAGACGAACACTGAAGCTTTCTTT.

This clonotype came up many times. The rearrangement uses TRBV6-2 or TRBV6-3 and TRBJ1-1; TRBD1 might be the D (6 bases). The ends were cut back, 2 bases at V and 4 bases at J, with 8 bases in the middle. The CDR3 length is 13 residues. CDR1 MNHEY and CDR2 SVGEGT come from the germline V gene. The CDR3 DNA follows: TGTGCCAGCAGTTACACAGGGCTCACTGAAGCTTTCTTT. As protein: CASSYTGLTEAFF.

The table lists this clonotype with many counts. This sequence joins TRBV6-5 and TRBJ1-6; D is unclear. This CDR3 spans 13 amino acids. From germline, CDR1 is MNHEY and CDR2 SVGAGI. Trimming stripped 2 bases from V and 9 bases from J, with 8 bases between. Here the CDR3 reads CASSYRVSSPLHF. The CDR3 nucleotides are TGTGCCAGCAGTTACAGGGTTAGTTCACCCCTCCACTTT.

This clonotype was detected many times. The V gene is TRBV7-9, the J gene TRBJ1-1; D is ambiguous. This CDR3 has 13 residues. In germline, CDR1 is SEHNR, CDR2 FQNEAQ (reference sequence). Trimming shortened V by 2 bases and J by 7 bases, and 11 bases separated the two germline ends. CDR3 sequence reads: CASSLTIAGEAFF. DNA of the CDR3: TGTGCCAGCAGCTTAACAATAGCAGGTGAAGCTTTCTTT.

This clonotype was detected only a few times. This chain joins TRBV4-1 and TRBJ1-1; D is unresolved. The V and J ends lost 3 bases and 1 base respectively, with 9 bases between them. From germline, CDR1 is MGHRA and CDR2 YSYEKL. The CDR3 is 14 amino acids. The CDR3 region is CASSQGMRNTEAFF. CDR3 nucleotide sequence: TGCGCCAGCAGCCAGGGAATGCGGAACACTGAAGCTTTCTTT.

This clonotype was detected many times. This chain connects TRBV30 to TRBJ1-1; no clear D gene. Germline V gives CDR1 GTSNPN, CDR2 SVGIG (reference sequence). Trimming stripped 5 bases from V and 6 bases from J, with 22 bases between. CDR3 length: 15 residues. CDR3 loop: CAWYPYPDRMAEAFF. CDR3 nucleotide sequence: TGTGCCTGGTATCCCTATCCAGATCGCATGGCTGAAGCTTTCTTT.